Listed here is a single T cell receptor beta chain. Its antigen is unknown. For sequencing input, CVID and control samples contributed equivalent amounts of genomic DNA. For every sample, a 60 bp segment covering the rearranged TCRbeta CDR3 region was amplified and then sequenced. The immunoSEQ assay, a bias-corrected multiplex PCR combined with high-throughput sequencing, was used for TCRbeta amplification. Regarding the original processing steps: Every unique nucleotide sequence counted as a clone and was annotated with V, D and J genes, copy number and frequency. Sequences were labeled productive if in frame, and non-productive if out of frame or containing stop codons. As previously described, Shannon's entropy was used to calculate clonality. Mean CDR3 Kyte-Doolittle hydropathy was derived from the predicted amino acid sequences of productive clones. The R hclust function was used to hierarchically cluster scaled V gene usage with Manhattan distance and complete linkage. Clone sharing by CDR3 amino acid sequence was assessed by resampling 12 repertoires per group over 100 rounds. The repertoires were screened for over 60 published EBV-specific TCRbeta sequences and roughly 240 published CMV-specific TCRbeta sequences. A couple of CVID samples that yielded fewer than 10,000 sequences were excluded from the analysis, so 42 CVID repertoires were retained. TCRdb took over this immuneACCESS table, retaining in-frame rearrangements with V and J assigned. Such tables are incomplete; in checked studies, under half of the missing clones stem from an unresolved V gene, and the remainder is unexplained. That table supplies the V and J calls and clone size; D and trimming were determined from the DNA. The table puts under 40,000 clones in this sample, none counted just once. The ten largest clonotypes hold about 5% of the sample.

This entry comes from a study of T cell clonality in common variable immunodeficiency (dated by TCRdb to between 2014 and 2016). Results the study describes overall, beyond this receptor: Increased TCRbeta clonality was found in CVID subjects compared with healthy controls (t-test p = 0.018), with the increase being most characteristic of about a third of subjects. Correlations of repertoire features with clinical complications were constrained by heterogeneity among patients within the CVID cohort. Healthy controls shared more TCRbeta clones with each other than CVID subjects shared among themselves (p < 0.0001). According to the authors, figuring out what caused the increased clonality in CVID would require sequencing the repertoires of T cell subpopulations. CVID TCRbeta sequences reportedly showed fewer deletions and N-nucleotide insertions and lacked highly modified clones with 13 or more V deletions. Despite equal DNA input, controls averaged approximately 82,000 unique sequences per sample versus about 32,000 in CVID samples.

Standard criteria were used to diagnose CVID, namely serum IgG, IgA and/or IgM reduced below the normal range together with specific antibody deficiency. There were approximately 46 subjects in the CVID group (about 29 male and roughly 15 female), ranging in age from about 8 to 64 years, with a mean age of 40. Most CVID patients and most healthy controls were of Caucasian heritage. Replacement immunoglobulin therapy had been administered to all CVID subjects for at least one year at the time of study participation. When blood was collected, none of the CVID subjects were ill or on immunomodulatory or immunosuppressive medication. Heparinized peripheral whole blood samples of about 4.5 to 9 ml were collected from each donor. Genomic DNA from adults with common variable immune deficiency (CVID) and from healthy adult controls was used to sequence TCRbeta CDR3 repertoires. Diluted blood was subjected to density centrifugation over Hypaque 1077 or Ficoll-Paque for isolation of peripheral blood mononuclear cells. Genomic DNA was extracted from unsorted mononuclear cells by Qiagen column purification or by a centrifugation-based method.

This TCR was recovered from a human donor with common variable immunodeficiency. The sample was peripheral blood mononuclear cells.

The sequenced CDR3 bases are TGTGCCAGCACTCGGTCAGGGGTCCCCGGCAATCAGCCC. Its amino acids are CASTRSGVPGNQP. In full, the CDR3 reads CASTRSGVPGNQPQHF. The chain is assembled from TRBV2 and TRBJ1-5; the D segment could be TRBD1, given 6 matching bases. The read terminates 3 residues ahead of where the CDR3 ends, so the germline J gene completes it. Taken from the germline V gene, the CDR1 and CDR2 loops are SNHLY and FYNNEI. Deletion took 7 bases off V and 2 bases off J, with a span of 18 bases between the germline ends. The CDR3 measures 16 amino acids from cysteine to phenylalanine. Of the CDR3's DNA, 39 bases were read; they are in frame from base 1. This CDR3, with the reference TRBV2 and TRBJ1-5 proteins standing in past its ends, gives the full variable domain EPEVTQTPSHQVTQMGQEVILRCVPISNHLYFYWYRQILGQKVEFLVSFYNNEISEKSEIFDDQFSVERPDGSNFTLKIRSTKLEDSAMYFCASTRSGVPGNQPQHFGDGTRLSIL.